Listed below are T cell receptor beta chains from one sample, sequenced in a study of blood T cell repertoires in COVID-19. TCRdb's copy holds only in-frame clones and misses some; the assay was immunoSEQ multiplex PCR. The repertoire holds 150,000 or so clones, with about 86% as singletons. Sequenced material: peripheral blood. The receptors shown here come from a woman older than 75 with acute or convalescent COVID-19. Both conserved end residues are part of each CDR3. The D gene is left open where the match is weak. Clone size is given for some rows only: seen once, a few or many times, or a class if the clone is expanded.

abundance | j_gene | v_gene | d_gene | len | CDR3nt | CDR3aa
- | TRBJ2-7 | TRBV18 | TRBD1 | 14 | TGTGCCAGCTCATGGGACAGGCACTCCTACGAGCAGTACTTC | CASSWDRHSYEQYF
- | TRBJ2-5 | TRBV5-1 | - | 15 | TGCGCCAGCAGCTTGGTTGGGGCCCGGGGGGAGACCCAGTACTTC | CASSLVGARGETQYF
once | TRBJ2-1 | TRBV5-6 | TRBD1 | 16 | TGTGCCAGCAGCCAATATGGGACAGGGGGCTTCTATGAGCAGTTCTTC | CASSQYGTGGFYEQFF
few | TRBJ1-2 | TRBV9 | - | 14 | TGTGCCAGCAGCGTAGGGTCCAGGACTGACGGCTACACCTTC | CASSVGSRTDGYTF
- | TRBJ1-1 | TRBV2 | - | 11 | TGTGCCAGCAGTGATGGTAGAGGAGCTTTCTTT | CASSDGRGAFF
- | TRBJ1-5 | TRBV19 | TRBD1 | 14 | TGTGCCAGTAGTACCAACAGGGGCGGGTATCCCCAGCATTTT | CASSTNRGGYPQHF
- | TRBJ2-3 | TRBV12-5 | TRBD1 | 14 | TGTGCTAGTGGGGGGGACAGGGCCCCAGATACGCAGTATTTT | CASGGDRAPDTQYF
- | TRBJ1-2 | TRBV7-2 | - | 14 | TGTGCCAGCAGCTCGCCGAATAGGGAGGGTGGCTACACCTTC | CASSSPNREGGYTF
- | TRBJ1-2 | TRBV5-4 | - | 13 | TGTGCCAGCAGCCCGGGGATCGCCTATGGCTACACCTTC | CASSPGIAYGYTF
- | TRBJ2-7 | TRBV21-1 | - | 16 | TGTGCCAGCAGCAAAAAGCGGCAGGTCAGCTCCTACGAGCAGTACTTC | CASSKKRQVSSYEQYF
- | TRBJ2-3 | TRBV20-1 | - | 10 | TGCAGTGCTACCAGAGATACGCAGTATTTT | CSATRDTQYF
few | TRBJ2-7 | TRBV7-2 | TRBD1 | 18 | TGTGCCAGCAGCTTACAAGTATCACTACAGGGGGCTACGTACGAGCAGTACTTC | CASSLQVSLQGATYEQYF
- | TRBJ2-7 | TRBV20-1 | TRBD1 | 12 | TGCAGTGCTAGTTCCCAGGGGGACGAGCAGTACTTC | CSASSQGDEQYF
- | TRBJ1-4 | TRBV4-1 | TRBD1 | 15 | TGCGCCAGCAGCGAATGGACAGGGATGAATGAAAAACTGTTTTTT | CASSEWTGMNEKLFF
- | TRBJ1-2 | TRBV6-6 | - | 13 | TGTGCCAGCAGTTATGACACCGACTATGGCTACACCTTC | CASSYDTDYGYTF
- | TRBJ1-6 | TRBV30 | - | 14 | TGTGCCTGGAGTATAACAGGGAAGGGTTCACCCCTCCACTTT | CAWSITGKGSPLHF